Listed below are T cell receptor beta chains from one sample, sequenced in a study of T-cell reconstitution after alpha-beta-depleted transplantation in children. TCRdb re-derived calls from the PCR reads in MiXCR, one entry per CDR3 protein. Among about 27,000 distinct CDR3 sequences listed, 6.3% were seen once. This sample comprised PBMCs, mostly from graft donor cells, obtained 180 days after TCRalphabeta/CD19-depleted stem cell transplant. The receptors come from a male patient between 10 and 17 years old who had a stem cell transplant for acute myeloid leukemia, so the T cells may come from the graft donor. Both conserved end residues are part of each CDR3. A D gene is named only where the DNA matches it firmly. Where a row states a size, it is once, few, many or the class of an expanded clone; other rows omit it.

abundance: NA
j_gene: TRBJ2-3
d_gene: TRBD2
v_gene: TRBV5-5
CDR3nt: TGTGCCAGCAGCTGGTCCGTAACTAGCGGGACCAGCACAGATACGCAGTATTTT
CDR3aa: CASSWSVTSGTSTDTQYF

abundance: many
j_gene: TRBJ1-1
d_gene: NA
v_gene: TRBV24-1
CDR3nt: TGTGCCACCAGTGCTTTTTCGGGTGAAGCTTTCTTT
CDR3aa: CATSAFSGEAFF

abundance: many
j_gene: TRBJ2-5
d_gene: TRBD2
v_gene: TRBV20-1
CDR3nt: TGCAGTGCTAGAGTATCGCTAGCGGGGCAAGAGACCCAGTACTTC
CDR3aa: CSARVSLAGQETQYF

abundance: many
j_gene: TRBJ2-5
d_gene: TRBD2
v_gene: TRBV19
CDR3nt: TGTGCCAGTAGTACTAGCGGGAAGGTCCAAGAGACCCAGTACTTC
CDR3aa: CASSTSGKVQETQYF

abundance: many
j_gene: TRBJ2-1
d_gene: NA
v_gene: TRBV29-1
CDR3nt: TGCAGCGTTCTAAGAAGGCGGTTCTTC
CDR3aa: CSVLRRRFF

abundance: many
j_gene: TRBJ1-6
d_gene: NA
v_gene: TRBV20-1
CDR3nt: TGCAGTGCTAGGATGACAGGTTATAATTCACCCCTCCACTTT
CDR3aa: CSARMTGYNSPLHF

abundance: large
j_gene: TRBJ2-3
d_gene: NA
v_gene: TRBV27
CDR3nt: TGTGCCAGCAGTCCAATGATCCGCACAGATACGCAGTATTTT
CDR3aa: CASSPMIRTDTQYF

abundance: NA
j_gene: TRBJ2-3
d_gene: NA
v_gene: TRBV20-1
CDR3nt: TGCAGTGCTAGGGCTCCGGGCTTTCATAAGGTCGCTAGCACAGATACGCAGTATTTT
CDR3aa: CSARAPGFHKVASTDTQYF

abundance: NA
j_gene: TRBJ2-3
d_gene: TRBD2
v_gene: TRBV5-4
CDR3nt: TGTGCCAGCAGCTCGCCCGGGACTAGCGGGATTTGGACCTCTACGCAGTATTTT
CDR3aa: CASSSPGTSGIWTSTQYF

abundance: many
j_gene: TRBJ2-7
d_gene: TRBD2
v_gene: TRBV25-1
CDR3nt: TGTGCCGCGCGGGGGGTAGGGATTGACGAGCAGTACTTC
CDR3aa: CAARGVGIDEQYF

abundance: many
j_gene: TRBJ2-3
d_gene: TRBD1
v_gene: TRBV7-9
CDR3nt: TGTGCCAGCAGCTTAGCAGGGGGCCGCCTTCCGTCCCGTCGCACAGATACGCAGTATTTT
CDR3aa: CASSLAGGRLPSRRTDTQYF

abundance: many
j_gene: TRBJ2-5
d_gene: TRBD2
v_gene: TRBV5-5
CDR3nt: TGTGCCAGCAGCAGACTCGGGACTAGCGGGACCGAGACCCAGTACTTC
CDR3aa: CASSRLGTSGTETQYF

abundance: many
j_gene: TRBJ2-1
d_gene: NA
v_gene: TRBV12-3/TRBV12-4
CDR3nt: TGTGCCAGCAGCACGATGGGGGGGCTGGAGCAGTTCTTC
CDR3aa: CASSTMGGLEQFF

abundance: medium-sized
j_gene: TRBJ2-5
d_gene: TRBD1
v_gene: TRBV29-1
CDR3nt: TGCAGTCAAACAGGTCAAACAGGGGCCCAGTACTTC
CDR3aa: CSQTGQTGAQYF

abundance: NA
j_gene: TRBJ2-1
d_gene: TRBD2
v_gene: TRBV6-1
CDR3nt: TGTGCCAGCAGTCCTCGGACTAGCGGAAGCTCCTACAATGAGCAGTTCTTC
CDR3aa: CASSPRTSGSSYNEQFF

abundance: medium-sized
j_gene: TRBJ2-5
d_gene: NA
v_gene: TRBV11-2
CDR3nt: TGTGCCAGCAGCTTATGGGAGACCCAGTACTTC
CDR3aa: CASSLWETQYF

abundance: many
j_gene: TRBJ2-7
d_gene: TRBD1
v_gene: TRBV28
CDR3nt: TGTGCCAGCAGCTGGACAGGGGCCCTCTACGAGCAGTACTTC
CDR3aa: CASSWTGALYEQYF

abundance: many
j_gene: TRBJ2-6
d_gene: TRBD2
v_gene: TRBV15
CDR3nt: TGTGCCACCAGCAGAGATGGGGGGACTAGCGGGAGATCTGGGGCCAACGTCCTGACTTTC
CDR3aa: CATSRDGGTSGRSGANVLTF

abundance: many
j_gene: TRBJ1-4
d_gene: NA
v_gene: TRBV6-5
CDR3nt: TGTGCCAGCAGTTTACCCCGCGGTAGGGGAGCCGAAAAACTGTTTTTT
CDR3aa: CASSLPRGRGAEKLFF

abundance: medium-sized
j_gene: TRBJ1-2
d_gene: NA
v_gene: TRBV7-8
CDR3nt: TGTGCCAGCAGCTCCAGGGGTTCTAACTATGGCTACACCTTC
CDR3aa: CASSSRGSNYGYTF